What follows is one T cell receptor (beta chain) and its context. The data derive from a study of blood T cell repertoires in COVID-19. At the level of the study: Sources were T cells, B-cell-depleted T cells, or PBMCs; the material itself was cDNA or gDNA.

Repertoires were generated with immunoSEQ multiplex PCR, while TCRdb's copy carries only in-frame clones and drops some. The sample lists roughly 80,000 clones, about 87% seen once, with approximately 6.3% in the top ten. Germline assignment: CDR1 SGHTA and CDR2 FQGNSA. This CDR3 contains 13 residues. Trimming cost V 5 bases and J 6 bases; bases outside gene matches: 3. This chain uses TRBV7-2 with TRBJ2-2, with 7 bases fitting TRBD2. The TCR was taken from a man aged 45-60 years with active COVID-19. Sequenced: peripheral blood. The CDR3: CASSPGRAGELFF. CDR3 DNA sequence: TGTGCCAGCAGCCCTGGGAGGGCCGGGGAGCTGTTTTTT.